This TCR beta chain was captured in a study of blood T cell repertoires in COVID-19. Repertoires were generated with immunoSEQ multiplex PCR, while TCRdb's copy carries only in-frame clones and drops some. Of under 450,000 clones listed, approximately 91% are singletons. This CDR3 is built from 14 residues. The germline V and J ends were trimmed by 5 bases and 8 bases, with 15 bases remaining between them. CDR1 and CDR2 (germline): SGHVS, FQNEAQ. The receptor was isolated from a woman between 40 and 50 years old with COVID-19, enrolled during active disease. The sample comprised peripheral blood. This rearrangement joins TRBV7-8 to TRBJ2-2; tentative D call: TRBD2 (6 bases). This chain's CDR3 is CASSPVFGTGELFF. The CDR3 nucleotides read TGTGCCAGCAGCCCGGTCTTCGGGACTGGGGAGCTGTTTTTT.